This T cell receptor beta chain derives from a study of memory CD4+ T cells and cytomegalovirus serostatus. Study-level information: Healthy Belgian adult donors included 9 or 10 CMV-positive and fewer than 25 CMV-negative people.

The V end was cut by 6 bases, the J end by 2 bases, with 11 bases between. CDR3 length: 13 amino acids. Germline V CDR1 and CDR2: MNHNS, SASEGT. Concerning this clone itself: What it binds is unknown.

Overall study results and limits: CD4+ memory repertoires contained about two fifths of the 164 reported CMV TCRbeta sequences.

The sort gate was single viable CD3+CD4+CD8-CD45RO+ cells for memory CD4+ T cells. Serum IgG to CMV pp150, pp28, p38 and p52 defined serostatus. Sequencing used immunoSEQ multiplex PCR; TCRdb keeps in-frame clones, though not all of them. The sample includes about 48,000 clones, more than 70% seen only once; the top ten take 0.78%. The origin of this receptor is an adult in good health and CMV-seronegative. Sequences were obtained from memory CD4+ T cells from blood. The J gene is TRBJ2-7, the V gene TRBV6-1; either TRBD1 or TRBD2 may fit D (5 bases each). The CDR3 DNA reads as TGTGCCAGCAGCCCAGTGGGGGCCTACGAGCAGTACTTC. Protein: CASSPVGAYEQYF.